This T cell receptor beta chain stems from a study of CD8 T cells in ankylosing spondylitis. This clonotype was seen at least ten times. Its antigen is still unknown. V was pared by 2 bases and J by 3 bases, with 10 bases between. The length of the CDR3 is 14 residues. Germline CDR1 and CDR2: LNHNV and YYDKDF (reference sequence). A quantitative 5'-RACE method, one with molecular barcodes, was used to make TCR beta libraries. Each CDR3 protein is one row after TCRdb ran MiXCR on the 5' RACE reads. The sample lists hundreds of thousands of distinct CDR3 sequences, roughly 13% occurring once. Overall study findings and caveats: Fewer than ten highly homologous variants made up a TCR beta motif, and this motif appeared characteristic of ankylosing spondylitis blood. Disease-linked clones were CD8+ and relatively rare in peripheral blood.

This TCR was recovered from a male donor with ankylosing spondylitis. Sample: blood, either unsorted or a sorted T cell fraction (not recorded which). This sequence joins TRBV15 and TRBJ1-1; D ambiguous. CDR3 amino acids: CATSRQNFDTEAFF. The CDR3, as DNA: TGTGCCACCAGCAGACAAAACTTCGACACTGAAGCTTTCTTT.